This T cell receptor beta chain emerged from a study of control samples from healthy donors and cancer patients. The protocol was immunoSEQ multiplex PCR, while the TCRdb copy is restricted to in-frame clones and leaves out a portion. Altogether approximately 87,000 clones are present, roughly 93% being singletons, with the ten largest covering 1.3%. The CDR3 covers 13 residues. Germline CDR1 SGHDT, CDR2 YYEEEE. V dropped 7 bases and J dropped 9 bases, with 14 bases sitting between them. The sample consisted of PBMCs. The chain uses TRBV5-6 and TRBJ1-6; D unresolved. The receptor was isolated from a woman in her 40s with lung cancer. CDR3 amino acids: CASSEGKSSPLHF. CDR3 DNA: TGTGCCAGCTCGGAGGGAAAAAGTTCACCCCTCCACTTT.